Shown below are 7 T cell receptor beta chains from a single sample sequenced in a study of T cells after yellow fever vaccination. Each CDR3 protein gets one entry after TCRdb re-called the 5' RACE reads with MiXCR. The repertoire holds hundreds of thousands of distinct CDR3 sequences, with around 12% as singletons. Sequencing used CD4+ T cells sorted from PBMCs, obtained 15 days after the yellow fever booster vaccination. The receptor set was obtained from a man younger than 35 who received the YFV17D yellow fever vaccine.

This clonotype was counted a few times. This chain joins TRBV6-4 and TRBJ2-7, with 8 bases that match TRBD1. The V and J ends lost 8 bases and 4 bases, in that order; junction bases with no gene match: 10. The length of the CDR3 is 14 residues. The germline V gene encodes CDR1 MRHNA and CDR2 SNTAGT. CDR3 amino acids: CASRTDRAPYEQYV. In DNA form, the CDR3 reads TGTGCCAGCCGAACGGACAGGGCTCCTTACGAGCAGTACGTC.

The rearrangement uses TRBV6-2 or TRBV6-3 and TRBJ2-7; D unclear. Germline lookup yields CDR1 MNHEY and CDR2 SVGEGT. The CDR3 sequence is 14 residues long. Trimming left V 1 base short and J 2 bases short, with 9 bases between. CDR3 bases: TGTGCCAGCAGTTACTATGAGGTAACCTACGAGCAGTACTTC. The encoded protein is CASSYYEVTYEQYF.

The chain employs TRBV4-3 and TRBJ1-1, with 9 nucleotides matching TRBD1. The CDR3 consists of 15 residues. CDR1 is LGHNA, CDR2 YSLEER, per germline. Trimming at V came to 0 bases and at J to 14 bases, leaving 13 bases not matched to a gene. CDR3: CASSQEWGQDRGIFF. For the CDR3, the DNA is TGCGCCAGCAGCCAAGAGTGGGGGCAGGACAGGGGCATATTCTTT.

The chain joins TRBV5-1 to TRBJ2-3, with 8 bases aligning to TRBD2. Germline V gives CDR1 SGHRS, CDR2 YFSETQ. This CDR3 is built from 16 residues. The V segment lost 0 bases and the J segment 1 base; nucleotides outside the gene matches: 4. The CDR3 protein is CASSLARAGGTDTQYF. The CDR3 DNA reads TGCGCCAGCAGCTTGGCCCGAGCGGGGGGCACAGATACGCAGTATTTT.

This clonotype was seen only a few times. The chain carries TRBV21-1 and TRBJ2-2; TRBD1, the table's D call, lacks a check against the DNA. TRBV21-1 is listed as a pseudogene. The CDR3 loop spans 15 amino acids. The CDR3 reads CASSLLDRGSGELFF. DNA of the CDR3: TGTGCCAGCAGCCTATTGGACAGGGGTTCCGGGGAGCTGTTTTTT.

This clonotype has ten or more counts. CDR3 in DNA: TGTGCCAGCAGTTTAGGTTTGGGGAACACCGGGGAGCTGTTTTTT. This encodes CASSLGLGNTGELFF. This chain links TRBV28 with TRBJ2-2; D is ambiguous. The CDR3 length is 15 residues. Germline CDR1 and CDR2: MDHEN and SYDVKM. Trimming removed 2 bases from V and 1 base from J, with 8 bases in between.

The chain links TRBV12-3 or TRBV12-4 to TRBJ2-7; TRBD1 matches at 8 bases. The CDR3 runs 15 residues. Germline trimming cut 5 bases from V and 5 bases from J; bases unmatched to any gene: 11. The CDR3 bases are TGTGCCAGCAGTCCCGACCCCCCAGGGGGCGACGAGCAGTACGTC. The encoded protein is CASSPDPPGGDEQYV.